The 12 T cell receptor beta chains below come from one sample, sequenced in a study of blood T cell repertoires in COVID-19. TCRdb's copy holds only in-frame clones and misses some; the assay was immunoSEQ multiplex PCR. The sample records about 35,000 clones, approximately 85% being singletons. Sequenced material: peripheral blood. These receptors originate from a man aged 60-69 years with active or convalescent COVID-19.

The chain carries TRBV28 and TRBJ2-6; no clear D gene. Deletions cut 2 bases from V and 3 bases from J, with 8 bases between. The CDR3 sequence is 15 residues long. The V gene's germline CDR1 is MDHEN and CDR2 SYDVKM. The CDR3 DNA follows: TGTGCCAGCAGTTTACGGCAGGATGGGGCCAACGTCCTGACTTTC. It translates to CASSLRQDGANVLTF.

The V and J genes are TRBV7-9 and TRBJ2-3, with TRBD1 matching over 7 bases. The CDR3 length is 18 residues. CDR1 SEHNR and CDR2 FQNEAQ come from the germline V gene (reference sequence). Trimming cost V 2 bases and J 5 bases; bases outside gene matches: 16. The CDR3 nucleotides are TGTGCCAGCAGCTTAAAAAACTGGAACAGGGGTTGGGGAGATACGCAGTATTTT. Translated: CASSLKNWNRGWGDTQYF.

The DNA of the CDR3 is TGTGCCAGCAACCGGGACACCGGCACGCAGTTCTTC. Its translation is CASNRDTGTQFF. The J gene is TRBJ2-1, the V gene TRBV2, with D perhaps matching TRBD1 (6 bases). Germline CDR1 SNHLY, CDR2 FYNNEI. Between the trimmed V and J ends, which lost 7 bases and 12 bases, there was a span of 16 bases. The CDR3 sequence is 12 residues long.

V gene TRBV7-9 combines with J gene TRBJ1-4, with no clear D. The CDR3 extends over 14 amino acids. V shed 10 bases and J shed 3 bases, with 15 bases lying between them. Germline values: CDR1 SEHNR, CDR2 FQNEAQ (reference sequence). CDR3 nucleotide sequence: TGTGCCACCTCAGAGAGTCAGGCTAATGAAAAACTGTTTTTT. Encoded protein: CATSESQANEKLFF. Filled out from reference TRBV7-9 and TRBJ1-4, the complete variable domain reads DTGVSQNPRHKITKRGQNVTFRCDPISEHNRLYWYRQTLGQGPEFLTYFQNEAQLEKSRLLSDRFSAERPKGSFSTLEIQRTEQGDSAMYLCATSESQANEKLFFGSGTQLSVL.

This clone has a single count. The chain joins TRBV11-2 to TRBJ2-3; D not certain. The CDR3 sequence is 14 residues long. Trimming stripped 5 bases from V and 8 bases from J, with 17 bases between. Looked up from germline, CDR1 is SGHAT and CDR2 is FQNNGV. In DNA, the CDR3 is TGTGCCAGCAGCCCCCCCAGCGCGGCCGTTACGCAGTATTTT. This gives the protein CASSPPSAAVTQYF.

The chain joins TRBV15 to TRBJ2-7; D might be TRBD2 (5 bases). V lost 1 base and J 1 base, leaving 8 bases between the germline ends. Looked up from germline, CDR1 is LNHNV and CDR2 is YYDKDF (reference sequence). The CDR3 has 14 residues. Here the CDR3 reads CATSRVERSYEQYV. The CDR3, as DNA: TGTGCCACCAGCAGAGTGGAGCGGTCCTACGAGCAGTACGTC.

This clone is labeled medium-sized. This chain uses TRBV2 with TRBJ2-7; 12 bases fit TRBD2. V shed 4 bases, J shed 3 bases, and the junction held 4 bases outside the gene matches. The length of the CDR3 is 15 residues. CDR1 is SNHLY and CDR2 is FYNNEI in the germline V gene. CDR3 residues: CASSVRTSGDYEQYV. The CDR3 nucleotides read TGTGCCAGCAGTGTTCGGACTAGCGGGGACTACGAGCAGTACGTC.

The chain is built from TRBV6-5 and TRBJ2-1; perhaps TRBD2 as D (6 bases). Trimming shortened V by 6 bases and J by 5 bases, and 11 bases separated the two germline ends. CDR1 and CDR2 (germline): MNHEY, SVGAGI. The length of the CDR3 is 13 residues. The CDR3 region is CASRFSGNNEQFF. CDR3 in DNA: TGTGCCAGCAGATTTAGCGGTAACAATGAGCAGTTCTTC.

The chain employs TRBV3-1 (or the pseudogene TRBV3-2) and TRBJ1-2; TRBD1 is a possible D gene (6 bases). The V end was cut by 1 base, the J end by 1 base, with 7 bases between. The CDR3 loop spans 14 amino acids. Per germline, CDR1 LGHDT and CDR2 YNNKEL (reference sequence). The CDR3 sequence: CASSQGGRNYGYTF. The CDR3 bases are TGTGCCAGCAGCCAAGGGGGGCGTAACTATGGCTACACCTTC.

The V gene is TRBV28, the J gene TRBJ1-2, with D unclear. Germline CDR1 and CDR2: MDHEN and SYDVKM. V lost 2 bases and J 6 bases, leaving 10 bases between the germline ends. The CDR3 has 13 amino acids. CDR3 coding DNA: TGTGCCAGCAGTTTACCAGGCCGTAATGGCTACACCTTC. As protein: CASSLPGRNGYTF.

This clone was seen only a few times. J is TRBJ2-5 and V is TRBV28; D possibly corresponds to TRBD2 (7 bases). Germline V gene data show CDR1 as MDHEN and CDR2 as SYDVKM. The CDR3 extends over 16 amino acids. Trimming shortened V by 6 bases and J by 2 bases, and 19 bases separated the two germline ends. CDR3 protein: CASSPRGTGGQETQYF. CDR3 DNA sequence: TGTGCCAGCAGCCCAAGGGGGACGGGGGGTCAAGAGACCCAGTACTTC.

The chain joins TRBV6-5 to TRBJ1-4; D call uncertain. CDR3 size: 15 residues. V gave up 6 bases and J gave up 0 bases, with 11 bases separating them. Germline CDR1 MNHEY, CDR2 SVGAGI. The CDR3, as DNA: TGTGCCAGCAGCCTCCAGACTGCAACTAATGAAAAACTGTTTTTT. Translation: CASSLQTATNEKLFF.